What follows are 29 T cell receptor beta chains derived from one specimen sequenced in a study of blood T cell repertoires in COVID-19 (dated by TCRdb to about 2020). Receptors were amplified or captured by the immunoSEQ multiplex PCR assay. Not all clones reach the TCRdb copy of this immuneACCESS table, which keeps in-frame sequences only. Checked studies attribute under half of the gap to unresolved V genes and leave the rest unexplained. Here the sample has approximately 150,000 clones; over 80% occur a single time. The top ten clones comprise 30% to 45% of the sample. The sample was peripheral blood. The source is a man aged 50-60 years who had recovered from COVID-19.

V is TRBV6-2 or TRBV6-3 and J is TRBJ2-1; 8 bases are shared with TRBD2. V shed 3 bases and J 2 bases; nucleotides not matched to a gene: 12. This CDR3 spans 18 amino acids. Germline lookup yields CDR1 MNHEY and CDR2 SVGEGT. The CDR3 reads CASSYITPAGGTYNEQFF. The CDR3 DNA follows: TGTGCCAGCAGTTATATTACCCCGGCGGGGGGAACCTACAATGAGCAGTTCTTC.

CDR3 loop: CASSSQPSSGANVLTF. The CDR3 bases are TGTGCCAGCAGCTCACAGCCCTCCTCTGGGGCCAACGTCCTGACTTTC. V gene TRBV11-3 combines with J gene TRBJ2-6; D gene uncertain. This CDR3 is 16 amino acids long. The germline V gene encodes CDR1 SGHNT and CDR2 YENEEA. Trimming stripped 4 bases from V and 0 bases from J, with 10 bases between.

The rearrangement links TRBV24-1 to TRBJ2-2; weak D call: TRBD1 (5 bases). Per the germline V gene, CDR1 is KGHDR and CDR2 is SFDVKD. The CDR3 has 18 residues. Trimming cost V 11 bases and J 3 bases, with 27 bases left between them. The DNA of the CDR3 is TGTGCCAACCCGCCCTATAGGCCAGGGCCGGACGACACCGGGGAGCTGTTTTTT. Residues: CANPPYRPGPDDTGELFF.

J is TRBJ2-5 and V is TRBV10-1, with a possible D match to TRBD1 (5 bases). The V end lost 4 bases, the J end lost 0 bases, and 15 bases lay between the germline ends. The V gene's germline CDR1 is WNHNN and CDR2 SYGVQD (reference sequence). CDR3 size: 16 residues. Here the CDR3 reads CASSALDNGNQETQYF. The CDR3, as DNA: TGCGCCAGCAGTGCCCTGGACAACGGCAACCAAGAGACCCAGTACTTC.

This chain uses TRBV11-3 with TRBJ2-7, with no clear D. The CDR3 is 13 amino acids. The V gene lost 3 bases and the J gene lost 0 bases, with 6 bases spanning the gap. Germline assignment: CDR1 SGHNT and CDR2 YENEEA. In nucleotides, the CDR3 is TGTGCCAGCAGCTTCCCAGGCTCCTACGAGCAGTACTTC. It yields the protein CASSFPGSYEQYF.

The chain uses TRBV14 and TRBJ1-6, with D possibly matching TRBD1 (6 bases). This CDR3 spans 16 amino acids. The V gene's germline CDR1 is SGHDN and CDR2 FVKESK. V was trimmed by 0 bases and J by 7 bases, leaving 13 bases between them. The CDR3, as DNA: TGTGCCAGCAGCCAAGATCAAGGACAGATGAATTCACCCCTCCACTTT. Translation gives CASSQDQGQMNSPLHF.

The chain links TRBV9 to TRBJ1-2; TRBD1 aligns across 7 bases. The ends lost 6 bases at V and 6 bases at J; junction bases unmatched: 8. The germline CDR1 and CDR2 sequences are SGDLS and YYNGEE. The CDR3 covers 13 residues. This CDR3 reads CASNEQGTDGYTF. The CDR3, as DNA: TGTGCCAGCAACGAACAGGGGACTGATGGCTACACCTTC.

This clone appeared a single time. The chain couples TRBV29-1 to TRBJ1-2; no clear D gene. Trimming removed 0 bases at V and 8 bases at J, with 13 bases between. The CDR3 spans 13 residues. Per the germline V gene, CDR1 is SQVTM and CDR2 is ANQGSEA. CDR3 loop: CSVEDTIPEGYTF. The DNA for the CDR3 is TGCAGCGTTGAAGACACCATTCCGGAGGGCTACACCTTC.

The V call is TRBV4-3, the J call TRBJ1-2; 7 bases align to TRBD1. V gave up 0 bases and J gave up 4 bases; unmatched junction bases: 2. Germline lookup yields CDR1 LGHNA and CDR2 YSLEER. The CDR3 extends over 14 amino acids. CDR3 region: CASSQDRTGYGYTF. The CDR3 bases are TGCGCCAGCAGCCAAGACCGGACAGGCTATGGCTACACCTTC.

This clone was seen once. The V gene is TRBV6-5, the J gene TRBJ1-5; D not certain. Germline V gene data show CDR1 as MNHEY and CDR2 as SVGAGI. This CDR3 has 12 residues. The V end lost 7 bases, the J end lost 4 bases, and 8 bases lay between the germline ends. CDR3 sequence: CASKPGNQPQHF. In nucleotides, the CDR3 is TGTGCCAGCAAGCCAGGTAATCAGCCCCAGCATTTT.

The genes are TRBV25-1 and TRBJ2-3; TRBD2 matches 9 bases. V lost 8 bases, J lost 3 bases, and 9 bases stayed unmatched. The CDR3 runs to 15 residues. Germline CDR1 MGHDK, CDR2 SYGVNS. The CDR3 nucleotides read TGTGCCAGCTCCGGGGGAGCGGGGGGTACAGATACGCAGTATTTT. Encoded protein: CASSGGAGGTDTQYF.

The V gene is TRBV10-3, the J gene TRBJ1-2; 7 bases line up with TRBD1. CDR1 is ENHRY and CDR2 is SYGVKD in the germline V gene. The CDR3 loop spans 16 amino acids. The V and J ends lost 6 bases and 4 bases, in that order; junction bases with no gene match: 14. CDR3 sequence: CAIRPNQGVGTYGYTF. CDR3 in DNA: TGTGCCATCAGGCCGAATCAGGGGGTGGGGACCTATGGCTACACCTTC.

This clone has just one count. The chain is built from TRBV6-5 and TRBJ1-2, with a weak D call TRBD1 (5 bases). V dropped 6 bases and J dropped 4 bases, with 18 bases sitting between them. This CDR3 region has 15 residues. Germline V CDR1 and CDR2: MNHEY, SVGAGI. The CDR3 region has the DNA TGTGCCAGCAGCTATAAAATTGGGGGAGGCTATGGCTACACCTTC. Translation gives CASSYKIGGGYGYTF.

The chain uses TRBV9 and TRBJ1-4; no definite D call. Germline loops: CDR1 SGDLS, CDR2 YYNGEE. V shed 2 bases and J shed 8 bases, with 10 bases lying between them. CDR3 length: 13 amino acids. CDR3 sequence (DNA): TGTGCCAGCAGCGTCTCGGGTAACGAAAAACTGTTTTTT. It is translated as CASSVSGNEKLFF.

The chain links TRBV5-1 to TRBJ1-2; D is perhaps TRBD1 (6 bases). The germline gives CDR1 SGHRS, CDR2 YFSETQ. This CDR3 region has 13 residues. V dropped 3 bases and J dropped 5 bases, with 11 bases sitting between them. CDR3 nucleotide sequence: TGCGCCAGCAGCTACAGGGACGGATATGGCTACACCTTC. It translates to CASSYRDGYGYTF.

V is TRBV2 and J is TRBJ2-3; D is possibly TRBD1 (6 bases). Germline V lookup: CDR1 SNHLY, CDR2 FYNNEI. The CDR3 has 14 residues. V shed 7 bases and J shed 2 bases, with 13 bases lying between them. The CDR3 DNA reads as TGTGCCAGCATTCACAGGGAAGACACAGATACGCAGTATTTT. This translates into CASIHREDTDTQYF.

This chain's CDR3 is CASSYSTGQEAFF. Here the CDR3 DNA reads TGTGCCAGCAGTTACTCGACGGGACAGGAAGCTTTCTTT. V usage is TRBV6-5 and J usage is TRBJ1-1; 7 positions match TRBD1. J lost 8 bases, V lost 0 bases, and 3 bases had no gene match. Per the germline V gene, CDR1 is MNHEY and CDR2 is SVGAGI. This CDR3 has 13 amino acids.

The CDR3 region has the DNA TGTGCCAGCAGCCAGGCGGGGGGTAGCGTAGATACGCAGTATTTT. Amino acid sequence: CASSQAGGSVDTQYF. The genes are TRBV7-6 and TRBJ2-3; 8 bases agree with TRBD2. Germline trimming cut 5 bases from V and 5 bases from J; bases unmatched to any gene: 9. The germline gives CDR1 SGHVS, CDR2 FNYEAQ. CDR3 length: 15 amino acids.

The chain links TRBV24-1 to TRBJ2-1; TRBD1 aligns across 7 bases. The CDR3 is 14 residues long. V was pared by 4 bases and J by 7 bases, with 6 bases of the junction left unmatched. Germline V lookup: CDR1 KGHDR, CDR2 SFDVKD. The CDR3 sequence: CATSDRDRENEQFF. In DNA form, the CDR3 reads TGTGCCACCAGTGACAGAGACAGGGAAAATGAGCAGTTCTTC.

V gene TRBV7-8 combines with J gene TRBJ1-6; TRBD1 matches at 10 bases. The trim removed 5 bases at V and 4 bases at J, leaving 5 bases unmatched. The CDR3 is 16 amino acids. From germline, CDR1 is SGHVS and CDR2 FQNEAQ. CDR3 in DNA: TGTGCCAGCAGCCGGGACAGGGGTGGTTATAATTCACCCCTCCACTTT. It yields the protein CASSRDRGGYNSPLHF.

The chain couples TRBV11-3 to TRBJ2-3; perhaps TRBD2 as D (5 bases). The germline V gene has CDR1 SGHNT and CDR2 YENEEA. The CDR3 spans 18 residues. V lost 1 base and J 0 bases, leaving 17 bases between the germline ends. The CDR3 loop reads CASSLAPWSGYSTDTQYF. In nucleotides, the CDR3 is TGTGCCAGCAGCTTAGCACCATGGAGCGGTTATAGCACAGATACGCAGTATTTT.

The rearrangement links TRBV6-2 or TRBV6-3 to TRBJ2-2, with 15 bases aligning to TRBD2. CDR1 MNHEY and CDR2 SVGEGT come from the germline V gene. J gave up 5 bases and V 6 bases, and 7 bases lay outside the gene matches. The CDR3 covers 17 residues. DNA of the CDR3: TGTGCCAGCAGCCGGACTAGCGGGGGGGCCAGAACCGGGGAGCTGTTTTTT. As protein: CASSRTSGGARTGELFF.

This chain connects TRBV7-2 to TRBJ1-1; D is possibly TRBD1 (6 bases). The V end lost 4 bases, the J end lost 0 bases, and 12 bases lay between the germline ends. The germline CDR1 and CDR2 sequences are SGHTA and FQGNSA. CDR3 length: 15 residues. The CDR3 reads CASSSRGHLNTEAFF. In nucleotides, the CDR3 is TGTGCCAGCAGCTCCAGGGGTCACTTGAACACTGAAGCTTTCTTT.

V is TRBV6-5 and J is TRBJ2-6; 7 bases align to TRBD1. The CDR3 consists of 15 residues. CDR1 is MNHEY, CDR2 SVGAGI, per germline. Trimming cost V 5 bases and J 12 bases; bases outside gene matches: 13. DNA for the CDR3: TGTGCCAGCAGTACAAAAGAGGGGTGGACAGGCGTCCTGACTTTC. Its protein is CASSTKEGWTGVLTF.

This clone occurred a few times. The chain has TRBV3-1 (or the pseudogene TRBV3-2) and TRBJ1-5; D call uncertain. Per the germline V gene, CDR1 is LGHDT and CDR2 is YNNKEL (reference sequence). The CDR3 covers 15 residues. V was shortened by 0 bases and J by 9 bases, with 15 bases between the two germline ends. The CDR3 region has the DNA TGTGCCAGCAGCCAAGATTCCCTGGAGTATTGGCCCCAGCATTTT. Amino acids: CASSQDSLEYWPQHF.

V and J are TRBV4-3 and TRBJ2-7, with TRBD1 identical over 7 bases. Germline V lookup: CDR1 LGHNA, CDR2 YSLEER. The CDR3 loop spans 17 amino acids. The V and J ends lost 0 bases and 3 bases, in that order; junction bases with no gene match: 11. CDR3: CASSQEGWRQGIYEQYF. CDR3 DNA: TGCGCCAGCAGCCAAGAAGGGTGGAGACAGGGAATCTACGAGCAGTACTTC.

This CDR3 is CASSLRLAGYEQYF. CDR3 nucleotide sequence: TGTGCCAGCAGTTTAAGACTAGCAGGTTACGAGCAGTACTTC. The V and J genes are TRBV27 and TRBJ2-7, with TRBD2 matching 7 bases. Per the germline V gene, CDR1 is MNHEY and CDR2 is SMNVEV (reference sequence). The CDR3 is 14 residues long. With 2 bases clipped from V and 4 bases from J, the junction kept 5 bases outside the gene matches.

The chain combines TRBV7-2 with TRBJ2-1; D possibly corresponds to TRBD2 (5 bases). The V gene lost 1 base and the J gene lost 5 bases, with 9 bases spanning the gap. Germline CDR1 reads SGHTA; CDR2 reads FQGNSA. This CDR3 spans 14 amino acids. The CDR3 loop is CASSLDLAHNEQFF. The CDR3 region has the DNA TGTGCCAGCAGCTTAGACCTAGCCCACAATGAGCAGTTCTTC.

V gene TRBV5-4 combines with J gene TRBJ2-1, with D unclear. Trimming removed 0 bases from V and 6 bases from J, with 7 bases in between. The CDR3 totals 13 residues. Germline assignment: CDR1 SGHNT and CDR2 YYREEE (reference sequence). CDR3 in amino acids: CASSLGGFNEQFF. CDR3 nucleotides: TGTGCCAGCAGCTTGGGCGGTTTCAATGAGCAGTTCTTC.